A selection of T cell receptor beta chains follows, all from one sample in a study of monozygotic twins with inflammatory bowel disease. TCRdb reprocessed the 5' RACE reads, keeping one entry per CDR3 protein, no DNA. The sample holds fewer than 550,000 distinct CDR3 sequences. Sample: blood. The receptors derive from a human donor with ulcerative colitis or Crohn's disease, or a healthy co-twin of an affected twin (not recorded which). Both conserved end residues are part of each CDR3. Each record gives: J gene, V gene, CDR3 protein.

j_gene: TRBJ2-7; v_gene: TRBV19; CDR3aa: CATRTSWGPYEQYF
j_gene: TRBJ2-5; v_gene: TRBV5-6; CDR3aa: CASSHDRTQYF
j_gene: TRBJ1-2; v_gene: TRBV18; CDR3aa: CASSPLSGDYGYTF
j_gene: TRBJ1-2; v_gene: TRBV6-5; CDR3aa: CASTRTGLGGYTF
j_gene: TRBJ2-2; v_gene: TRBV14; CDR3aa: CASSQRNTGELFF
j_gene: TRBJ1-2; v_gene: TRBV29-1; CDR3aa: CSVGGYWGYTF
j_gene: TRBJ1-2; v_gene: TRBV19; CDR3aa: CASSMLGTGVMAYGYTF
j_gene: TRBJ1-5; v_gene: TRBV6-2/TRBV6-3; CDR3aa: CASSSQGHVQPQHF
j_gene: TRBJ1-1; v_gene: TRBV12-5; CDR3aa: CASGLGGDSTEAFF
j_gene: TRBJ2-5; v_gene: TRBV9; CDR3aa: CASSATSTGTRGETQYF
j_gene: TRBJ2-7; v_gene: TRBV5-1; CDR3aa: CASRLGLQTTYEQYF
j_gene: TRBJ2-4; v_gene: TRBV5-1; CDR3aa: CASSSKAGELAKNIQYF
j_gene: TRBJ2-7; v_gene: TRBV15; CDR3aa: CATSRERDIPYF
j_gene: TRBJ1-5; v_gene: TRBV20-1; CDR3aa: CSARGTGYGNQPQHF
j_gene: TRBJ2-3; v_gene: TRBV6-6; CDR3aa: CASSYGQGLDTQYF
j_gene: TRBJ2-7; v_gene: TRBV7-2; CDR3aa: CASSSLDIPYEQYF
j_gene: TRBJ1-2; v_gene: TRBV6-5; CDR3aa: CASSNSGQGSYTF
j_gene: TRBJ1-5; v_gene: TRBV6-1; CDR3aa: CASSERGYSNQPQHF
j_gene: TRBJ2-1; v_gene: TRBV5-1; CDR3aa: CASSSRTSGSSNEQFF
j_gene: TRBJ2-3; v_gene: TRBV5-1; CDR3aa: CASSPSRGQTDTQYF
j_gene: TRBJ2-5; v_gene: TRBV4-1; CDR3aa: CASSPLGLGAETQYF
j_gene: TRBJ2-3; v_gene: TRBV12-5; CDR3aa: CASGLIRGGDTQYF
j_gene: TRBJ1-5; v_gene: TRBV7-2; CDR3aa: CASSLGTGGLQPQHF
j_gene: TRBJ1-5; v_gene: TRBV12-3/TRBV12-4; CDR3aa: CASSLGGGWGNQPQHF
j_gene: TRBJ1-5; v_gene: TRBV9; CDR3aa: CASSVEDNQPQHF
j_gene: TRBJ1-5; v_gene: TRBV5-8; CDR3aa: CASSLGLGYSNQPQHF
j_gene: TRBJ1-1; v_gene: TRBV20-1; CDR3aa: CSARDPSGGDTEAFF
j_gene: TRBJ2-7; v_gene: TRBV20-1; CDR3aa: CSADPGLESYEQYF
j_gene: TRBJ2-7; v_gene: TRBV4-3; CDR3aa: CASSPEPTGTYEQYF
j_gene: TRBJ2-1; v_gene: TRBV7-2; CDR3aa: CASSFGAINEQFF
j_gene: TRBJ2-2; v_gene: TRBV5-8; CDR3aa: CASSFRGRGYTGELFF
j_gene: TRBJ1-3; v_gene: TRBV9; CDR3aa: CASSPYGTTGNTIYF
j_gene: TRBJ1-2; v_gene: TRBV5-1; CDR3aa: CASSLDMGYYGYTF
j_gene: TRBJ2-3; v_gene: TRBV29-1; CDR3aa: CSVEEGRGPYTQYF
j_gene: TRBJ2-3; v_gene: TRBV27; CDR3aa: CASNDRGIGTDTQYF
j_gene: TRBJ1-3; v_gene: TRBV5-4; CDR3aa: CASSLEGSSGNTIYF
j_gene: TRBJ2-1; v_gene: TRBV15; CDR3aa: CATSRDVGTGLALNEQFF
j_gene: TRBJ1-5; v_gene: TRBV7-2; CDR3aa: CASSPFYGQPQHF
j_gene: TRBJ2-1; v_gene: TRBV5-1; CDR3aa: CASSLGPPGLAGTSSYNEQFF
j_gene: TRBJ2-3; v_gene: TRBV4-2; CDR3aa: CAASGRGRGPGGDTQYF
j_gene: TRBJ2-1; v_gene: TRBV9; CDR3aa: CASSAPTNEQFF
j_gene: TRBJ2-3; v_gene: TRBV27; CDR3aa: CASSFGLAGSEGGTDTQYF
j_gene: TRBJ2-4; v_gene: TRBV18; CDR3aa: CASSPPTGYGIQYF
j_gene: TRBJ2-3; v_gene: TRBV7-9; CDR3aa: CASSLAGTGDTQYF
j_gene: TRBJ2-3; v_gene: TRBV6-4; CDR3aa: CASSARIADTQYF
j_gene: TRBJ2-7; v_gene: TRBV6-1; CDR3aa: CASSAWTGSAYEQYF
j_gene: TRBJ2-7; v_gene: TRBV27; CDR3aa: CASSPSAPVWGSEQYF
j_gene: TRBJ2-2; v_gene: TRBV20-1; CDR3aa: CSALRYPEAFGGELFF
j_gene: TRBJ2-6; v_gene: TRBV19; CDR3aa: CASRAVSSGANVLTF
j_gene: TRBJ2-7; v_gene: TRBV6-5; CDR3aa: CASSYQIDRDGEQYF
j_gene: TRBJ2-7; v_gene: TRBV20-1; CDR3aa: CSANYAGGSYEQYF
j_gene: TRBJ2-7; v_gene: TRBV6-6; CDR3aa: CAHSPGQETYEQYF
j_gene: TRBJ2-5; v_gene: TRBV9; CDR3aa: CASSVDGLETQYF
j_gene: TRBJ1-2; v_gene: TRBV30; CDR3aa: CAWEPGHQYWGYTF
j_gene: TRBJ2-1; v_gene: TRBV6-6; CDR3aa: CASGGLGSYNEQFF
j_gene: TRBJ1-4; v_gene: TRBV6-5; CDR3aa: CATGEGGNEKLFF
j_gene: TRBJ2-1; v_gene: TRBV4-2; CDR3aa: CASSQERRGYNEQFF
j_gene: TRBJ2-7; v_gene: TRBV24-1; CDR3aa: CATSDHEDREVDEQYF
j_gene: TRBJ2-1; v_gene: TRBV20-1; CDR3aa: CSARSRSGTVSNEQFF
j_gene: TRBJ2-1; v_gene: TRBV7-9; CDR3aa: CASSWGQQSIEQFF